This T cell receptor beta chain was recorded in a study of blood T cells in healthy people across ages. Study details: There was about one barcoded beta molecule captured by template switching per two T cells. Study results and limitations: Diversity figures derived from one million T cells were judged to underestimate the true value.

With respect to this clonotype: Its antigen remains unknown.

The authors ran a second PCR of 7 to 11 cycles using a sample-barcoded 5' primer and a J-beta primer mix. Using its own MiXCR run on the 5' RACE reads, TCRdb lists one record per CDR3 protein. The table shows about 2 million distinct CDR3 sequences, with around 50% occurring only once. The V and J ends lost 0 bases and 7 bases, in that order; junction bases with no gene match: 14. The CDR3 runs to 19 residues. Germline assignment: CDR1 MNHEY and CDR2 SMNVEV (reference sequence). The sequenced material came from blood. V usage is TRBV27 and J usage is TRBJ1-6, with 8 bases fitting TRBD1. This TCR was recovered from a woman aged 40-49 years in good health. The CDR3: CASSLSDSGQGWRNSPLHF. As DNA, the CDR3 is TGTGCCAGCAGTTTATCGGACTCCGGACAGGGATGGAGGAATTCACCCCTCCACTTT.